The 5 T cell receptor beta chains given below trace back to one sample, sequenced in a study of blood T cell repertoires in COVID-19. Only in-frame clones appear in the TCRdb table, and some are missing; sequencing was by immunoSEQ multiplex PCR. Of some 100,000 clones detected, roughly 83% appear once; the ten largest clones hold 18%. The sample was peripheral blood. Source of these receptors: a woman aged 60-75 years with acute or convalescent COVID-19.

The chain employs TRBV5-1 and TRBJ2-4; D is possibly TRBD2 (5 bases). The CDR3 consists of 16 residues. The V gene lost 0 bases and the J gene lost 5 bases, with 15 bases spanning the gap. Per germline, CDR1 SGHRS and CDR2 YFSETQ. CDR3 residues: CASSLAIGGGENIQYF. In nucleotides, the CDR3 is TGCGCCAGCAGCTTGGCGATAGGAGGAGGAGAAAACATTCAGTACTTC. Drawing the rest from reference TRBV5-1 and TRBJ2-4, the complete variable domain is KAGVTQTPRYLIKTRGQQVTLSCSPISGHRSVSWYQQTPGQGLQFLFEYFSETQRNKGNFPGRFSGRQFSNSRSEMNVSTLELGDSALYLCASSLAIGGGENIQYFGAGTRLSVL.

This clone was detected only once. V gene TRBV28 combines with J gene TRBJ2-7, with 7 bases identical to TRBD1. Trimming took 10 bases from V and 0 from J; bases not matched to a gene: 9. Germline CDR1 and CDR2: MDHEN and SYDVKM. This CDR3 is built from 14 residues. This chain's CDR3 is CAIDRDRYSYEQYF. CDR3 nucleotides: TGTGCCATCGACCGGGACAGATACTCCTACGAGCAGTACTTC.

The CDR3 spells CAWTRGGTDTQYF. The CDR3 nucleotides are TGTGCCTGGACCCGTGGGGGGACAGATACGCAGTATTTT. V and J are TRBV30 and TRBJ2-3, with a possible D match to TRBD2 (6 bases). The germline gives CDR1 GTSNPN, CDR2 SVGIG (reference sequence). The CDR3 contains 13 residues. V was trimmed by 4 bases and J by 3 bases, leaving 11 bases between them.

The CDR3 DNA sequence: TGTGCCAGCGGAAGGAGCTTGGGCACTGAAGCTTTCTTT. Amino acids: CASGRSLGTEAFF. The rearrangement uses TRBV28 and TRBJ1-1; D ambiguous. CDR3 size: 13 residues. V shed 8 bases and J shed 4 bases, with 14 bases lying between them. The germline V gene encodes CDR1 MDHEN and CDR2 SYDVKM.

This clone was found once. The chain couples TRBV3-1 (or the pseudogene TRBV3-2) to TRBJ1-6; D gene unclear. V was shortened by 1 base and J by 7 bases, with 14 bases between the two germline ends. There are 16 residues in the CDR3. Germline CDR1 LGHDT, CDR2 YNNKEL (reference sequence). For the CDR3, the DNA is TGTGCCAGCAGCCAAGGTTTTCAGGCCACAAATTCACCCCTCCACTTT. As protein: CASSQGFQATNSPLHF.